One TCR beta chain is described in this entry. This record comes from a study of blood T cell repertoires in COVID-19. Original handling: Using reference gene primer amplification, nucleated cell counts were estimated. Clones were sequenced by immunoSEQ multiplex PCR, and TCRdb holds only the in-frame ones, with some missing. D and trimming were read from the DNA, whereas the V and J calls and clone size are those reported in that table. The sample includes under 300,000 clones, approximately 87% of them seen just once. This CDR3 is built from 14 residues. Germline V gene data show CDR1 as MNHEY and CDR2 as SMNVEV (reference sequence). Trimming took off 6 bases at V and 5 bases at J, with 16 bases between the two ends.

The source material was peripheral blood. The clonotype was recovered from a man aged 55 to 69 who had recovered from COVID-19. The chain recombines TRBV27 with TRBJ2-5; D possibly corresponds to TRBD2 (6 bases). DNA for the CDR3: TGTGCCAGCAGGACGACGCGGGGTGGCGAGACCCAGTACTTC. This encodes CASRTTRGGETQYF.